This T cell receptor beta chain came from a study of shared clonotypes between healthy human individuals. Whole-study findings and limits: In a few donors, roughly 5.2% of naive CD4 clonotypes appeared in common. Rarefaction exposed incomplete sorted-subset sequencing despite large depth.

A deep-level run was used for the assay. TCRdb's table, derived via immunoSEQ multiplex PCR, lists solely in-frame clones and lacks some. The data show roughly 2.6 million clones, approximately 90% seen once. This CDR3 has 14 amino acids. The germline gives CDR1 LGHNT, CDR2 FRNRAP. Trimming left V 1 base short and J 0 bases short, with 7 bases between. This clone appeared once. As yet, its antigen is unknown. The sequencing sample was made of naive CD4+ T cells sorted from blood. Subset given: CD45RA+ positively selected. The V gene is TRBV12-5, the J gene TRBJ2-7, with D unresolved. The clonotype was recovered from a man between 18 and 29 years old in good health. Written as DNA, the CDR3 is TGTGCTAGTGGTTTGGGGATTAGCTCCTACGAGCAGTACTTC. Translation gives CASGLGISSYEQYF.